A single sample is the source of the 27 T cell receptor beta chains below, sequenced in a study of blood T cell repertoires in COVID-19. Here immunoSEQ multiplex PCR was the method, and the copy in TCRdb shows in-frame clones only, minus some. The sample includes roughly 220,000 clones, 80% seen only once; the top ten take 4.5% to 7%. Input material: peripheral blood. These receptors were obtained from a woman aged 70-85 years with acute or convalescent COVID-19.

This clone was recorded a few times. The chain couples TRBV28 to TRBJ1-5, with unresolved D. Trimming stripped 2 bases from V and 7 bases from J, with 6 bases between. The CDR3 spans 12 residues. The germline V gene encodes CDR1 MDHEN and CDR2 SYDVKM. CDR3 amino acids: CASSLLDQPQHF. The CDR3 DNA reads as TGTGCCAGCAGTTTACTAGACCAGCCCCAGCATTTT.

A note on this clone: Other DNA sequences in the same sample also yield this CDR3. The rearrangement uses TRBV5-1 and TRBJ1-2; weak D call: TRBD1 (5 bases). CDR3 length: 13 residues. Germline V CDR1 and CDR2: SGHRS, YFSETQ. Trimming left V 4 bases short and J 5 bases short, with 12 bases between. The CDR3 sequence: CASSLGEGYGYTF. CDR3 coding DNA: TGCGCCAGCAGCCTCGGGGAGGGGTATGGCTACACCTTC.

The rearrangement joins TRBV7-6 to TRBJ2-7; D is uncertain. Trimming took 0 bases from V and 2 from J, leaving 11 bases between them. Germline loops: CDR1 SGHVS, CDR2 FNYEAQ. The CDR3 spans 15 residues. This CDR3 is CASSLAGIGPYEQYF. The DNA of the CDR3 is TGTGCCAGCAGCTTAGCGGGCATTGGCCCCTACGAGCAGTACTTC.

This clone has only one observation. The chain recombines TRBV12-3 or TRBV12-4 with TRBJ2-1; possibly TRBD1 for D (5 bases). This CDR3 region has 13 residues. V lost 2 bases and J lost 5, with 7 bases in between. CDR3 amino acids: CASSLYRNNEQFF. The DNA for the CDR3 is TGTGCCAGCAGTTTATACAGGAACAATGAGCAGTTCTTC.

The rearrangement joins TRBV6-5 to TRBJ1-2; D not certain. V was shortened by 0 bases and J by 2 bases, with 7 bases between the two germline ends. CDR1 MNHEY and CDR2 SVGAGI come from the germline V gene. The CDR3 totals 14 residues. CDR3 region: CASSYSTRNYGYTF. The CDR3 DNA is TGTGCCAGCAGTTACTCGACACGAAACTATGGCTACACCTTC.

The count of this clone is one. The rearrangement links TRBV24-1 to TRBJ2-1, with TRBD1 identical over 9 bases. The CDR3 sequence is 17 residues long. The trim removed 4 bases at V and 4 bases at J, leaving 10 bases unmatched. Looked up from germline, CDR1 is KGHDR and CDR2 is SFDVKD. The CDR3 DNA is TGTGCCACCAGTGACCGAGTCAGGACAGGGGCATACAATGAGCAGTTCTTC. Its translation is CATSDRVRTGAYNEQFF.

This clone was observed a single time. The chain couples TRBV30 to TRBJ2-7; maybe TRBD2 (6 bases). CDR3 length: 17 residues. The germline CDR1 and CDR2 sequences are GTSNPN and SVGIG (reference sequence). Trimming cost V 0 bases and J 5 bases, with 23 bases left between them. CDR3 region: CAWSVWGEKGNYHEQYF. The DNA for the CDR3 is TGTGCCTGGAGTGTATGGGGGGAGAAGGGAAATTACCACGAGCAGTACTTC.

The chain couples TRBV3-1 (or the pseudogene TRBV3-2) to TRBJ1-2; 8 nucleotides agree with TRBD1. Germline V lookup: CDR1 LGHDT, CDR2 YNNKEL (reference sequence). The CDR3 is 14 amino acids. V gave up 8 bases and J gave up 1 base; unmatched junction bases: 6. The CDR3 nucleotides read TGTGCCAGCTGCGACAGGGGAGGTAACTATGGCTACACCTTC. Translating gives CASCDRGGNYGYTF.

The chain uses TRBV9 and TRBJ2-7; a possible D gene is TRBD2 (7 bases). The CDR3 totals 16 residues. From germline, CDR1 is SGDLS and CDR2 YYNGEE. V was pared by 0 bases and J by 2 bases, with 15 bases between. The CDR3 spells CASSVGGGPPAYEQYF. The DNA for the CDR3 is TGTGCCAGCAGCGTAGGGGGGGGCCCGCCAGCCTACGAGCAGTACTTC.

This chain joins TRBV2 and TRBJ2-7; 7 bases fit TRBD1. Germline lookup yields CDR1 SNHLY and CDR2 FYNNEI. The V and J ends lost 4 bases and 3 bases, in that order; junction bases with no gene match: 12. The CDR3 is made up of 16 amino acids. The CDR3 reads CASSGDLTGTVYEQYF. CDR3 DNA sequence: TGTGCCAGCAGTGGTGATCTAACCGGGACAGTCTACGAGCAGTACTTC.

The J gene is TRBJ2-1, the V gene TRBV19, with a tentative D call TRBD2 (6 bases). V shed 5 bases and J shed 6 bases, with 11 bases lying between them. Per germline, CDR1 LNHDA and CDR2 SQIVND (reference sequence). The CDR3 extends over 13 amino acids. The CDR3 nucleotides are TGTGCCAGTAGTGTGACTAGGGTCAATGAGCAGTTCTTC. The encoded protein is CASSVTRVNEQFF.

J is TRBJ1-4 and V is TRBV27; TRBD1 might be the D (6 bases). CDR1 and CDR2 (germline): MNHEY, SMNVEV (reference sequence). The CDR3 contains 15 residues. The V and J ends lost 4 bases and 7 bases respectively, with 16 bases between them. The DNA of the CDR3 is TGTGCCAGCAGTTCACCCTCGGGGGGGCCTGAAAAACTGTTTTTT. This encodes CASSSPSGGPEKLFF.

The chain couples TRBV6-2 or TRBV6-3 to TRBJ2-5; D may be TRBD1 (6 bases). The CDR3 totals 17 residues. V lost 2 bases and J 2 bases, leaving 18 bases between the germline ends. Germline CDR1 and CDR2: MNHEY and SVGEGT. This chain's CDR3 is CASSYPPRGQGQETQYF. As DNA, the CDR3 is TGTGCCAGCAGTTACCCTCCCCGAGGGCAGGGGCAAGAGACCCAGTACTTC.

The V and J genes are TRBV7-3 and TRBJ2-5; 7 bases are shared with TRBD2. Unmatched junction bases numbered 2, after V lost 3 bases and J lost 1 base. The CDR3 length is 14 residues. Germline CDR1 SGHTA, CDR2 FQGTGA. CDR3 region: CASSLGGSQETQYF. Written as DNA, the CDR3 is TGTGCCAGCAGCTTGGGGGGGAGCCAAGAGACCCAGTACTTC.

The chain links TRBV28 to TRBJ1-1; the D is unclear. The germline CDR1 and CDR2 sequences are MDHEN and SYDVKM. Trimming cost V 3 bases and J 1 base, with 6 bases left between them. The CDR3 totals 13 residues. The CDR3 loop is CASSLSQNTEAFF. DNA for the CDR3: TGTGCCAGCAGTTTGTCCCAGAACACTGAAGCTTTCTTT.

V usage is TRBV7-2 and J usage is TRBJ2-7; D unclear. V was cut by 5 bases and J by 7 bases, with 9 bases left in between. CDR1 SGHTA and CDR2 FQGNSA come from the germline V gene. The CDR3 is 11 amino acids. The CDR3 sequence is CASSLQVEQYF. CDR3 DNA sequence: TGTGCCAGCAGCCTCCAGGTTGAGCAGTACTTC.

This clone was picked up many times. The chain combines TRBV14 with TRBJ2-7, with 8 bases identical to TRBD1. The CDR3 runs to 18 residues. The trim removed 4 bases at V and 0 bases at J, leaving 14 bases unmatched. Per the germline V gene, CDR1 is SGHDN and CDR2 is FVKESK. The CDR3 DNA follows: TGTGCCAGCAGCCCACCGGGGCCATACCAGGGGGCCTCCTACGAGCAGTACTTC. Protein sequence: CASSPPGPYQGASYEQYF.

The chain joins TRBV5-4 to TRBJ1-2; D remains ambiguous. Trimming took 4 bases from V and 3 from J, leaving 4 bases between them. The CDR3 sequence is 11 residues long. CDR1 and CDR2 from the germline V gene are SGHNT and YYREEE (reference sequence). CDR3 amino acids: CASSADYGYTF. The CDR3 nucleotides read TGTGCCAGCAGCGCGGACTATGGCTACACCTTC.

The chain carries TRBV3-1 (or the pseudogene TRBV3-2) and TRBJ2-2; the match to TRBD1 covers 9 bases. Germline V gene lookup returns CDR1 LGHDT and CDR2 YNNKEL (reference sequence). Losses at the gene ends were 3 bases for V and 3 bases for J; bases not matched to a gene: 5. There are 16 residues in the CDR3. CDR3 sequence reads: CASSQTRDRDTGELFF. In DNA, the CDR3 is TGTGCCAGCAGCCAGACCCGGGACAGGGACACCGGGGAGCTGTTTTTT.

J is TRBJ2-7 and V is TRBV11-2; 11 bases are a match to TRBD2. Unmatched junction bases numbered 4, after V lost 2 bases and J lost 1 base. Germline V gene sequence: CDR1 SGHAT, CDR2 FQNNGV. CDR3 size: 16 residues. The CDR3 bases are TGTGCCAGCAGCTTAACTAGCGGGAGCCTTTCCTACGAGCAGTACTTC. This sequence encodes CASSLTSGSLSYEQYF.

This chain connects TRBV6-6 to TRBJ2-7, with a possible D match to TRBD1 (6 bases). The germline gives CDR1 MNHNY, CDR2 SVGAGI (reference sequence). The V end lost 5 bases, the J end lost 0 bases, and 8 bases lay between the germline ends. The length of the CDR3 is 13 residues. The CDR3 DNA reads TGTGCCAGCAGTCGGGACAACTCCTACGAGCAGTACTTC. Amino acid sequence: CASSRDNSYEQYF.

The gene calls are TRBV2 and TRBJ1-4; a weak D match, TRBD1 (6 bases). CDR3 length: 13 amino acids. Germline CDR1 SNHLY, CDR2 FYNNEI. With 7 bases removed from V and 8 bases from J, the gap between germline ends came to 14 bases. The CDR3 DNA reads TGTGCCAGCAAGGCAGGGGTGGTGGAAAAACTGTTTTTT. Translated, it gives CASKAGVVEKLFF.

The V gene is TRBV10-1, the J gene TRBJ2-1; 10 bases are shared with TRBD2. Germline V lookup: CDR1 WNHNN, CDR2 SYGVQD (reference sequence). The CDR3 runs 15 residues. Unmatched junction bases numbered 0, after V lost 0 bases and J lost 4 bases. CDR3 loop: CASSESAGGYNEQFF. The CDR3 DNA follows: TGCGCCAGCAGTGAGTCAGCGGGAGGGTACAATGAGCAGTTCTTC.

J is TRBJ2-7 and V is TRBV7-9; TRBD1 matches at 9 bases. The V segment lost 10 bases and the J segment 2 bases; nucleotides outside the gene matches: 12. The germline V gene has CDR1 SEHNR and CDR2 FQNEAQ (reference sequence). The CDR3 consists of 15 residues. This chain's CDR3 is CAIPRQGTGTYEQYF. The CDR3 DNA reads as TGTGCCATCCCACGACAGGGGACAGGGACCTACGAGCAGTACTTC.

The V call is TRBV7-9, the J call TRBJ1-6; 9 bases are a match to TRBD1. The trim removed 4 bases at V and 5 bases at J, leaving 9 bases unmatched. The CDR3 is 17 amino acids. CDR1 SEHNR and CDR2 FQNEAQ come from the germline V gene (reference sequence). The CDR3 protein is CASSSPGTGSNNSPLHF. Written as DNA, the CDR3 is TGTGCCAGCAGCTCTCCGGGGACAGGGAGTAATAATTCACCCCTCCACTTT.

The chain joins TRBV11-3 to TRBJ2-1; D possibly corresponds to TRBD2 (5 bases). The V gene's germline CDR1 is SGHNT and CDR2 YENEEA. The CDR3 contains 14 residues. The V end was cut by 1 base, the J end by 6 bases, with 10 bases between. CDR3: CASSLVPGFNEQFF. The CDR3 DNA is TGTGCCAGCAGCTTAGTCCCGGGGTTCAATGAGCAGTTCTTC.

The V and J genes are TRBV3-1 (or the pseudogene TRBV3-2) and TRBJ2-5; 11 bases are shared with TRBD2. The CDR3 consists of 14 residues. V was clipped by 2 bases and J by 5 bases; unmatched bases: 1. Germline CDR1 is LGHDT and CDR2 is YNNKEL (reference sequence). CDR3 nucleotides: TGTGCCAGCAGCCAATTAGCGGGAGGGGAGACCCAGTACTTC. This sequence encodes CASSQLAGGETQYF.